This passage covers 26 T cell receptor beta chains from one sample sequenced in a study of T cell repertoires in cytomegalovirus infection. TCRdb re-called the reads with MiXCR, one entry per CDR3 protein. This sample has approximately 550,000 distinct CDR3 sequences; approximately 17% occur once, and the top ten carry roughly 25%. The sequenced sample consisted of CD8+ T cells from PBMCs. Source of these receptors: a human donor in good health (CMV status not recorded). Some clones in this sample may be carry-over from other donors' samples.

In nucleotides, the CDR3 is TGTGCCAGTGGGACAGGGAATGAGCAGTTCTTC. Its translation is CASGTGNEQFF. This chain links TRBV7-3 with TRBJ2-1; 9 positions match TRBD1. The CDR3 sequence is 11 residues long. V lost 9 bases to trimming and J lost 7 bases; unmatched junction nucleotides: 1. The V gene's germline CDR1 is SGHTA and CDR2 FQGTGA. Using reference TRBV7-3 and TRBJ2-1 for the parts outside the CDR3, the full variable domain is GAGVSQTPSNKVTEKGKYVELRCDPISGHTALYWYRQSLGQGPEFLIYFQGTGAADDSGLPNDRFFAVRPEGSVSTLKIQRTERGDSAVYLCASGTGNEQFFGPGTRLTVL.

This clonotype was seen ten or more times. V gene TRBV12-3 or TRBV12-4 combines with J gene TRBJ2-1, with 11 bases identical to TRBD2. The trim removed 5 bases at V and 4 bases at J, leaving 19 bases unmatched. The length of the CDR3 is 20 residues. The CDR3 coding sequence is TGTGCCAGCAGTCCATTTCCCCCGGGGTTAGCGGGGGGGACGTACAATGAGCAGTTCTTC. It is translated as CASSPFPPGLAGGTYNEQFF.

CDR3 DNA sequence: TGTGCCAGCAGCCAAGCCTATATAGCGGGAGGCTACAATGAGCAGTTCTTC. It specifies CASSQAYIAGGYNEQFF. The J gene is TRBJ2-1, the V gene TRBV3-1, with 10 bases matching TRBD2. The germline V gene has CDR1 LGHDT and CDR2 YNNKEL (reference sequence). The CDR3 length is 17 residues. V was clipped by 1 base and J by 3 bases; unmatched bases: 6.

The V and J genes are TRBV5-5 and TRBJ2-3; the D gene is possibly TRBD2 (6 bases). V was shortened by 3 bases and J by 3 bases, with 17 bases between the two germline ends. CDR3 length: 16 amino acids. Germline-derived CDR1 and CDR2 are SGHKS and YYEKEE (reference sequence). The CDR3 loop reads CASSSGEMKVTDTQYF. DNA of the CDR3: TGTGCCAGCAGCTCGGGGGAGATGAAGGTGACAGATACGCAGTATTTT.

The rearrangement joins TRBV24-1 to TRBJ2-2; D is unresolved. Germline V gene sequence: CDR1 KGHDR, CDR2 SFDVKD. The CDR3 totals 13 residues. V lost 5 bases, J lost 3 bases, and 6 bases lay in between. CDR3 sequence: CATSGGDTGELFF. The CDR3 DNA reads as TGTGCCACCAGTGGCGGAGACACCGGGGAGCTGTTTTTT.

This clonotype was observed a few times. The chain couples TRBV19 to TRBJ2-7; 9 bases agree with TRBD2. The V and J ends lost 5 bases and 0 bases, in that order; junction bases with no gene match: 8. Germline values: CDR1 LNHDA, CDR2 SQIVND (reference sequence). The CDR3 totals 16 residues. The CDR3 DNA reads TGTGCCAGTAGTCCAGATGGACTAGCGAGCTCCTACGAGCAGTACTTC. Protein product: CASSPDGLASSYEQYF.

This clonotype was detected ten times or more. The CDR3 loop is CASSFPGTGNLLSGNTIYF. The CDR3 DNA reads as TGTGCCAGCAGCTTCCCCGGGACAGGGAACTTGCTCTCTGGAAACACCATATATTTT. This chain joins TRBV7-9 and TRBJ1-3; the match to TRBD1 covers 9 bases. V lost 3 bases to trimming and J lost 0 bases; unmatched junction nucleotides: 12. Germline values: CDR1 SEHNR, CDR2 FQNEAQ (reference sequence). The CDR3 is made up of 19 amino acids. Full variable domain (missing parts from reference TRBV7-9 and TRBJ1-3): DTGVSQNPRHKITKRGQNVTFRCDPISEHNRLYWYRQTLGQGPEFLTYFQNEAQLEKSRLLSDRFSAERPKGSFSTLEIQRTEQGDSAMYLCASSFPGTGNLLSGNTIYFGEGSWLTVV.

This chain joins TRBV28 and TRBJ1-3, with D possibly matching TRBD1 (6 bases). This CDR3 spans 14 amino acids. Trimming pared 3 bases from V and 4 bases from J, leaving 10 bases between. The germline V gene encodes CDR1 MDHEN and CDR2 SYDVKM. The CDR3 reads CASSFRGDGNTIYF. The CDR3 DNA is TGTGCCAGCAGTTTTAGGGGGGACGGAAACACCATATATTTT.

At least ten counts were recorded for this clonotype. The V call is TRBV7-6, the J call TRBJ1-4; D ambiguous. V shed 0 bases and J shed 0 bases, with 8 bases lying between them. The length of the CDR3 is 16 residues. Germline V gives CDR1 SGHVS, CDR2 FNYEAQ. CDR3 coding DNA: TGTGCCAGCAGCTTAGCTGGTTCAGCAACTAATGAAAAACTGTTTTTT. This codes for CASSLAGSATNEKLFF. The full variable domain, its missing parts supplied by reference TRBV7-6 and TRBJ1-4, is GAGVSQSPRYKVTKRGQDVALRCDPISGHVSLYWYRQALGQGPEFLTYFNYEAQQDKSGLPNDRFSAERPEGSISTLTIQRTEQRDSAMYRCASSLAGSATNEKLFFGSGTQLSVL.

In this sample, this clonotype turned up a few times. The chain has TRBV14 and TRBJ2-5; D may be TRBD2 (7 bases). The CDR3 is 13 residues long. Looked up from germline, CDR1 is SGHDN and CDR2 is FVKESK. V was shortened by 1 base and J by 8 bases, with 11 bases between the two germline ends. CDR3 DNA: TGTGCCAGCAGCCAAGGAGGGGGGGAAACCCAGTACTTC. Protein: CASSQGGGETQYF.

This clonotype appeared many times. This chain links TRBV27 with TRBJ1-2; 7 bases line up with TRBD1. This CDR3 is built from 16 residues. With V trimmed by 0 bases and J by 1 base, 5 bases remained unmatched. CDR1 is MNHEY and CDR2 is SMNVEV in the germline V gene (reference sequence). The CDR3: CASSLSTGTINYGYTF. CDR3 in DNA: TGTGCCAGCAGTTTATCGACAGGGACGATTAACTATGGCTACACCTTC.

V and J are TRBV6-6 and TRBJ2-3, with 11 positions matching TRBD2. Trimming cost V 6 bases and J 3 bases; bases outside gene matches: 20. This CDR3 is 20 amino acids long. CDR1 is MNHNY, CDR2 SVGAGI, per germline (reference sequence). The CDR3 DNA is TGTGCCAGCAGCCCGTGGAAATTCACTAGCGGGGGATCCGTTACAGATACGCAGTATTTT. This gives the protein CASSPWKFTSGGSVTDTQYF.

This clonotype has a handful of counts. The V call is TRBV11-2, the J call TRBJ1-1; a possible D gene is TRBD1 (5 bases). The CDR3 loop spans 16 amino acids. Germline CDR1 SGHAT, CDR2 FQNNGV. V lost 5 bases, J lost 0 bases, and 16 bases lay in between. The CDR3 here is CASSRWTPRMNTEAFF. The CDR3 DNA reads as TGTGCCAGCAGCCGCTGGACACCCAGGATGAACACTGAAGCTTTCTTT. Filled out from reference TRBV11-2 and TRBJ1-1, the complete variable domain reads EAGVAQSPRYKIIEKRQSVAFWCNPISGHATLYWYQQILGQGPKLLIQFQNNGVVDDSQLPKDRFSAERLKGVDSTLKIQPAKLEDSAVYLCASSRWTPRMNTEAFFGQGTRLTVV.

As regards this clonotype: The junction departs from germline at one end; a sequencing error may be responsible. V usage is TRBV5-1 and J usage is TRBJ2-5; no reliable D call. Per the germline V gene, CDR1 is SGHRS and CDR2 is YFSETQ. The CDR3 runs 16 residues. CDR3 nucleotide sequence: TGCGCAAGCAGCTTGTTGTCGGGCCTAAACCAAGAGACCCAGTACTTC. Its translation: CASSLLSGLNQETQYF.

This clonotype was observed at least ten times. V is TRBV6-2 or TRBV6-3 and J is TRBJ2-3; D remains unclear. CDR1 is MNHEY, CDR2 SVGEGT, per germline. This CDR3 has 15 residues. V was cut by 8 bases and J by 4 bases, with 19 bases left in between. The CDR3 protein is CASDSSALIPDTQYF. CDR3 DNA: TGTGCCAGCGATTCCTCAGCCTTGATCCCAGATACGCAGTATTTT.

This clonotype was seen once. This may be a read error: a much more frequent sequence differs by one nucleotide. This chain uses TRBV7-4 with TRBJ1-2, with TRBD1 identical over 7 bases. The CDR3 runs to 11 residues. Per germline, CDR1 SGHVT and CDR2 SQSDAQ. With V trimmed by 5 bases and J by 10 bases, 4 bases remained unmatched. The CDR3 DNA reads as TGTGCCAGCAGCAGGACAGGAGTCTACACCTTC. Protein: CASSRTGVYTF.

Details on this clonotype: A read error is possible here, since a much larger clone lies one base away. CDR3 in amino acids: CASSRGSQITEAFF. CDR3 nucleotides: TGCGCCAGCAGCCGGGGGTCTCAGATCACTGAAGCTTTCTTT. The chain links TRBV4-1 to TRBJ1-1, with D perhaps matching TRBD1 (5 bases). The CDR3 is made up of 14 amino acids. CDR1 is MGHRA and CDR2 is YSYEKL in the germline V gene. V was pared by 4 bases and J by 4 bases, with 13 bases between.

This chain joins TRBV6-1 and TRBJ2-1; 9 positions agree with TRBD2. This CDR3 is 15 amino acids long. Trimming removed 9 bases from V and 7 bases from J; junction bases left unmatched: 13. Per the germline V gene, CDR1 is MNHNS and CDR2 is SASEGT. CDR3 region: CARSIAGAQGNEQFF. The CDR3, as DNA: TGTGCCAGAAGTATAGCGGGAGCCCAGGGGAATGAGCAGTTCTTC.

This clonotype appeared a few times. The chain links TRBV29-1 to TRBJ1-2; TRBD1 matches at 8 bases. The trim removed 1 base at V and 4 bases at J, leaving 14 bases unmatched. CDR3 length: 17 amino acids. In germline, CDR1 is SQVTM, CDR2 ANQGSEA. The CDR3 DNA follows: TGCAGCGTTGAAGTGTGGGGACAGGAGAGGCGGGCCTATGGCTACACCTTC. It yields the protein CSVEVWGQERRAYGYTF.

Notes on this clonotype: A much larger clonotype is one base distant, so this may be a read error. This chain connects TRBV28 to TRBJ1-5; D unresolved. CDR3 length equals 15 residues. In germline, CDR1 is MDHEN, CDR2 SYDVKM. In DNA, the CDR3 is TGTGCCAGCAGTACCCATATCTATAGCGATCAGCCCCAGCATTTT. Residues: CASSTHIYSDQPQHF.

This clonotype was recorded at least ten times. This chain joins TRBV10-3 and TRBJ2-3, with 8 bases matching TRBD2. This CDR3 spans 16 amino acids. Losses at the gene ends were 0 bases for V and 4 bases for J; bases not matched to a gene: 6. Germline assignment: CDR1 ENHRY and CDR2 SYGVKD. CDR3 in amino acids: CAISESTREVADTQYF. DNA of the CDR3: TGTGCCATCAGTGAGTCAACGCGGGAGGTCGCAGATACGCAGTATTTT.

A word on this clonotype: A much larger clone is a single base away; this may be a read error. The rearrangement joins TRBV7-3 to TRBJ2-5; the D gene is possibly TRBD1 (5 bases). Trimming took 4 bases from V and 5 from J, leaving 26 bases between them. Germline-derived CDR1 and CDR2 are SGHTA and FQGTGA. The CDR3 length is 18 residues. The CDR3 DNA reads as TGTGCCAGCAGCTCACTCGAATCACAGCAGGGCCGCGATGAGACCCAGTACTTC. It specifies CASSSLESQQGRDETQYF.

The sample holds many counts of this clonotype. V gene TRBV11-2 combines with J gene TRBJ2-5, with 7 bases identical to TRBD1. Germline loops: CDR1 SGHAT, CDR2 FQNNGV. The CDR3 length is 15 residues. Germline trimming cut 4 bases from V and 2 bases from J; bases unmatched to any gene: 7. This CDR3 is CASSYLGTAQETQYF. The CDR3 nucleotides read TGTGCCAGCAGCTATCTCGGGACAGCACAAGAGACCCAGTACTTC.

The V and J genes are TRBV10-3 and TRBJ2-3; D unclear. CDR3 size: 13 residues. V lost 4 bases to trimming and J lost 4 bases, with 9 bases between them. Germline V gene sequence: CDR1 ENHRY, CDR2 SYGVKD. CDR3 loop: CAISATLADTQYF. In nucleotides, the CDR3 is TGTGCCATCAGTGCTACGCTCGCAGATACGCAGTATTTT.

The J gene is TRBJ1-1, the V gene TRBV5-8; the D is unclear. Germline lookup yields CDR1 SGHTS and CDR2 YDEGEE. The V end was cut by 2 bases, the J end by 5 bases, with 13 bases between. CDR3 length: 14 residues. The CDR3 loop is CASSLQYGGTEAFF. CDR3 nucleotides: TGTGCCAGCAGCTTACAGTACGGCGGTACTGAAGCTTTCTTT.

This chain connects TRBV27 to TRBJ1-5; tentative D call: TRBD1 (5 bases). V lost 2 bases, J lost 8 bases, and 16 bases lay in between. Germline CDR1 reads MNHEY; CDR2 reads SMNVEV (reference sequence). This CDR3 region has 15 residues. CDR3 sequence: CASSLRANGGEPQHF. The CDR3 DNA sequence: TGTGCCAGCAGTTTAAGAGCCAACGGGGGGGAGCCCCAGCATTTT.